This T cell receptor (beta chain) was profiled in a study of CD4+ T cells in melanoma. Notes on the study in general: A reported correlation linked neoantigen-specific CD4+ T cells to CD8+, macrophage and B cell function. Neoantigen-specific CD4+ T cells in melanoma reportedly had diverse differentiation states.

The V and J ends lost 0 bases and 7 bases, in that order; junction bases with no gene match: 12. CDR1 is SGHTA, CDR2 FQGTGA, per germline. The length of the CDR3 is 17 residues. Details on this clone: Antigen: not known.

Sequencing was performed with immunoSEQ multiplex PCR; in TCRdb, only in-frame clones are kept and a portion is missing. The sample shows about 13,000 clones, 60% to 75% of them seen only once. Sequences were obtained from cells from a culture (not recorded whether cultured in vitro). This sequence was found in a human donor with melanoma. The chain links TRBV7-3 to TRBJ2-7; 10 bases fit TRBD2. The CDR3 is CASSLTSGGRGPGEQYF. The CDR3 nucleotides read TGTGCCAGCAGCTTAACTAGCGGGGGGCGAGGGCCTGGTGAGCAGTACTTC.